The 14 T cell receptor beta chains given below trace back to one sample, sequenced in a study of human T cells and chemical hapten exposure. Time point meaning: patch test 2, 6 weeks after DPC sensitization. Treatment noted: therapeutic diphenylcyclopropenone sensitization with weekly scalp DPC. Each CDR3 protein gets one entry after TCRdb re-called the RACE reads with MiXCR. The sample records roughly 380,000 distinct CDR3 sequences, 6% to 7% being singletons. This specimen consisted of whole blood, obtained in connection with sensitization to the hapten diphenylcyclopropenone (DPC). These receptors were obtained from a young woman with alopecia areata. Some clones in this sample may be carry-over from other donors' samples.

The sample holds many counts of this clonotype. The chain recombines TRBV9 with TRBJ1-1, with D possibly matching TRBD1 (5 bases). There are 12 residues in the CDR3. Trimming removed 4 bases from V and 7 bases from J, with 11 bases in between. Germline CDR1 and CDR2: SGDLS and YYNGEE. CDR3 nucleotide sequence: TGTGCCAGCAGCCTGACAGAGATTGAAGCTTTCTTT. It codes for CASSLTEIEAFF.

This clonotype has only a few counts. This chain joins TRBV7-9 and TRBJ2-1; 9 bases align to TRBD1. V lost 3 bases and J lost 7; bases outside the gene matches: 10. Germline loops: CDR1 SEHNR, CDR2 FQNEAQ (reference sequence). This CDR3 contains 16 residues. The CDR3 DNA reads TGTGCCAGCAGCTTCGCGGAGGACAGGGGAAGGAATGAGCAGTTCTTC. It encodes CASSFAEDRGRNEQFF.

The gene calls are TRBV3-1 and TRBJ2-1, with 7 positions matching TRBD2. Germline V gene sequence: CDR1 LGHDT, CDR2 YNNKEL (reference sequence). CDR3 length: 16 amino acids. V was clipped by 0 bases and J by 7 bases; unmatched bases: 9. The CDR3 coding sequence is TGTGCCAGCAGCCAAGAGGGGTGGAGCGGGGATAATGAGCAGTTCTTC. Translated, it gives CASSQEGWSGDNEQFF.

This clonotype was recorded many times. The chain employs TRBV7-9 and TRBJ2-7; either TRBD1 or TRBD2 may fit D (5 bases each). This CDR3 comprises 14 residues. Germline V CDR1 and CDR2: SEHNR, FQNEAQ (reference sequence). Trimming cost V 3 bases and J 0 bases, with 9 bases left between them. CDR3 coding DNA: TGTGCCAGCAGCTTGGGACGGTTCTCCTACGAGCAGTACTTC. This encodes CASSLGRFSYEQYF. The full variable domain, rest sourced from reference TRBV7-9 and TRBJ2-7, is DTGVSQNPRHKITKRGQNVTFRCDPISEHNRLYWYRQTLGQGPEFLTYFQNEAQLEKSRLLSDRFSAERPKGSFSTLEIQRTEQGDSAMYLCASSLGRFSYEQYFGPGTRLTVT.

There are a few counts of this clonotype. The chain recombines TRBV20-1 with TRBJ2-1; TRBD2 agrees at 15 bases. In germline, CDR1 is DFQATT, CDR2 SNEGSKA (reference sequence). J lost 7 bases, V lost 3 bases, and 10 bases had no gene match. This CDR3 is 17 amino acids long. The CDR3 DNA sequence: TGCAGTGCTAGGCATCGAGGACTAGCGGGGGGGTCAAATGAGCAGTTCTTC. It yields the protein CSARHRGLAGGSNEQFF.

This clonotype showed up just a few times. The rearrangement uses TRBV7-6 and TRBJ2-5, with D unresolved. The germline V gene encodes CDR1 SGHVS and CDR2 FNYEAQ. The CDR3 covers 15 residues. Trimming took off 5 bases at V and 1 base at J, with 14 bases between the two ends. The CDR3 DNA is TGTGCCAGCAGCCCTCGCTCGGTCCCCCAAGAGACCCAGTACTTC. It codes for CASSPRSVPQETQYF.

There are a few counts of this clonotype. The chain combines TRBV7-2 with TRBJ1-1, with D tentatively TRBD1 (6 bases). The V gene's germline CDR1 is SGHTA and CDR2 FQGNSA. The CDR3 is 15 amino acids. Trimming took off 1 base at V and 1 base at J, with 10 bases between the two ends. CDR3 sequence reads: CASSLVLTGNTEAFF. CDR3 bases: TGTGCCAGCAGCTTAGTGCTGACAGGGAACACTGAAGCTTTCTTT.

This clonotype was found many times. The V and J genes are TRBV11-2 and TRBJ1-6; tentative D call: TRBD1 (6 bases). Trimming took off 5 bases at V and 9 bases at J, with 14 bases between the two ends. The length of the CDR3 is 14 residues. The germline V gene encodes CDR1 SGHAT and CDR2 FQNNGV. The chain's CDR3 is CASSQTGRSSPLHF. The CDR3, as DNA: TGTGCCAGCAGCCAAACAGGGAGAAGTTCACCCCTCCACTTT.

This clonotype was recorded many times. The V call is TRBV10-3, the J call TRBJ1-4; D is uncertain. V shed 5 bases and J shed 8 bases, with 15 bases lying between them. This CDR3 spans 14 amino acids. In germline, CDR1 is ENHRY, CDR2 SYGVKD. This CDR3 reads CAISSDTDREKLFF. In DNA, the CDR3 is TGTGCCATCAGTTCCGACACGGACCGAGAAAAACTGTTTTTT.

This clonotype has only a few counts. This chain's CDR3 is CASSGGQLTDTQYF. The CDR3, as DNA: TGTGCCAGCAGCGGGGGACAGCTCACAGATACGCAGTATTTT. The V gene is TRBV2, the J gene TRBJ2-3, with a tentative D call TRBD1 (7 bases). From germline, CDR1 is SNHLY and CDR2 FYNNEI. The V end was cut by 6 bases, the J end by 2 bases, with 12 bases between. CDR3 length: 14 amino acids.

This clonotype was counted at least ten times. The chain uses TRBV7-8 and TRBJ1-6; D uncertain. V lost 3 bases, J lost 6 bases, and 9 bases lay in between. The germline gives CDR1 SGHVS, CDR2 FQNEAQ. This CDR3 region has 14 residues. The CDR3 DNA reads as TGTGCCAGCAGCTTCACAGAGATTAATTCACCCCTCCACTTT. Translation gives CASSFTEINSPLHF.

This rearrangement joins TRBV24-1 to TRBJ2-7, with 10 positions matching TRBD2. CDR1 and CDR2 (germline): KGHDR, SFDVKD. With V trimmed by 8 bases and J by 1 base, 10 bases remained unmatched. The CDR3 loop spans 16 amino acids. The CDR3 is CATTLRGLADSYEQYF. CDR3 in DNA: TGTGCCACCACACTCCGAGGACTAGCGGATTCCTACGAGCAGTACTTC.

The chain recombines TRBV6-6 with TRBJ2-2; 9 nucleotides line up with TRBD1. V lost 4 bases and J lost 1; bases outside the gene matches: 1. CDR1 and CDR2 from the germline V gene are MNHNY and SVGAGI (reference sequence). The CDR3 is made up of 15 amino acids. CDR3 sequence (DNA): TGTGCCAGCAGTTGGGACAGGGTGAACACCGGGGAGCTGTTTTTT. It yields the protein CASSWDRVNTGELFF.

This clonotype was seen a handful of times. J is TRBJ1-4 and V is TRBV7-2, with D unresolved. Trimming removed 7 bases from V and 6 bases from J, with 15 bases in between. The CDR3 contains 14 residues. Germline loops: CDR1 SGHTA, CDR2 FQGNSA. CDR3 coding DNA: TGTGCCAGCACCCTCAGTCGTGGAGATGAAAAACTGTTTTTT. Its translation is CASTLSRGDEKLFF. The entire variable domain, with the rest obtained from reference TRBV7-2 and TRBJ1-4, is as follows: GAGVSQSPSNKVTEKGKDVELRCDPISGHTALYWYRQSLGQGLEFLIYFQGNSAPDKSGLPSDRFSAERTGGSVSTLTIQRTQQEDSAVYLCASTLSRGDEKLFFGSGTQLSVL.